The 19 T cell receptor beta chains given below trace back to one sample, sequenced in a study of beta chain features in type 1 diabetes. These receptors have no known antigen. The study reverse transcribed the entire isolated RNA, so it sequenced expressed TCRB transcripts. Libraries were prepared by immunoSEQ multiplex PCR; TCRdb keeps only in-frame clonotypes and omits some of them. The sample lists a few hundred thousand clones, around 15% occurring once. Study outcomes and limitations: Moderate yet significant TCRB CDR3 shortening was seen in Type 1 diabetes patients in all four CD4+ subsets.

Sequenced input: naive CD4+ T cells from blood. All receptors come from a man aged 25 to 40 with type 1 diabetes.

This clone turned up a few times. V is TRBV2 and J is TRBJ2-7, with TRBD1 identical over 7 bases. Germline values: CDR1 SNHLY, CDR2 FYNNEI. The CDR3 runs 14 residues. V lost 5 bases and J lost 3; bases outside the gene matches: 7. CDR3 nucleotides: TGTGCCAGCAGTTCCGGGACAGCGCTCTACGAGCAGTACTTC. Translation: CASSSGTALYEQYF.

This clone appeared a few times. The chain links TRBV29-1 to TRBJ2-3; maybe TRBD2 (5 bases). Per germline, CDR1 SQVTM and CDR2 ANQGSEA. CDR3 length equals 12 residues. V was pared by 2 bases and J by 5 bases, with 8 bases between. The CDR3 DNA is TGCAGCGTTGAACGGGATAGAGATACGCAGTATTTT. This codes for CSVERDRDTQYF.

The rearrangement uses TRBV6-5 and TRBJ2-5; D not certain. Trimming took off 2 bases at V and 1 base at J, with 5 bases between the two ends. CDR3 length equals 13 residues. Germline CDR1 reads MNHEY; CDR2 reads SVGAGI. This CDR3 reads CASSYQSQETQYF. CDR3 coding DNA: TGTGCCAGCAGTTACCAGTCCCAAGAGACCCAGTACTTC.

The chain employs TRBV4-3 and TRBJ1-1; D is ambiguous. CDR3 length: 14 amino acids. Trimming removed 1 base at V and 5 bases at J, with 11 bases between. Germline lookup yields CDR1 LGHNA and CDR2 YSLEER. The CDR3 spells CASSQVLGITEAFF. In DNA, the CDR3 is TGCGCCAGCAGCCAAGTCTTGGGGATTACTGAAGCTTTCTTT.

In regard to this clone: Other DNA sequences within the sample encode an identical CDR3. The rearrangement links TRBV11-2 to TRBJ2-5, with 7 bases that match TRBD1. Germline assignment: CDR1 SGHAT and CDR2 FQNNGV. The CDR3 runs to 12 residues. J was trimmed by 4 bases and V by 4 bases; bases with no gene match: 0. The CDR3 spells CASSSGGETQYF. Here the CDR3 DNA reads TGTGCCAGCAGCTCAGGGGGAGAGACCCAGTACTTC.

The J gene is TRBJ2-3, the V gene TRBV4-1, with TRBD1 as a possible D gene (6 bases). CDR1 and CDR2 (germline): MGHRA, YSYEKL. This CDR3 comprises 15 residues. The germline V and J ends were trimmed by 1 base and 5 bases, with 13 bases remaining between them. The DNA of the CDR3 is TGCGCCAGCAGCCAAGTTTTACAGGGCATAGATACGCAGTATTTT. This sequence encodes CASSQVLQGIDTQYF.

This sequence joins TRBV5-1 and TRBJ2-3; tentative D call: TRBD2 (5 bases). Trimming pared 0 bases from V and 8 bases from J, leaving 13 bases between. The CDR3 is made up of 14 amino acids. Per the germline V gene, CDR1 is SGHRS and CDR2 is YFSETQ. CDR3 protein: CASSLVLESGTQYF. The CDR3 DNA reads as TGCGCCAGCAGCTTGGTACTAGAGAGCGGTACGCAGTATTTT.

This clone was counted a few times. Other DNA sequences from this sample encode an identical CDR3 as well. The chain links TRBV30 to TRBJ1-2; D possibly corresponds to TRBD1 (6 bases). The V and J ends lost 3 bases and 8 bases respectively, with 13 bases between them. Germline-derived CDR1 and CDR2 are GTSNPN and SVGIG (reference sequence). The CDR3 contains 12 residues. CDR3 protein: CAWSPTGGGYTF. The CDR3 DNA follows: TGTGCCTGGAGCCCGACAGGAGGCGGCTACACCTTC.

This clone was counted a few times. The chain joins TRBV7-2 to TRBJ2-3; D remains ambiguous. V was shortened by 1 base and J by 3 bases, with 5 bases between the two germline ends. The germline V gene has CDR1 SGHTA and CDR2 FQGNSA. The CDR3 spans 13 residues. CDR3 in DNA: TGTGCCAGCAGCTTAGTTCCAACAGATACGCAGTATTTT. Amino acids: CASSLVPTDTQYF.

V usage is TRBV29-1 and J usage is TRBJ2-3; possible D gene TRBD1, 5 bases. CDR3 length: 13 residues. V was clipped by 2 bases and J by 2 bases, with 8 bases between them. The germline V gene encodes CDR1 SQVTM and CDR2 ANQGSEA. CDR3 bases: TGCAGCGTTGAACCAGGGCACACAGATACGCAGTATTTT. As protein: CSVEPGHTDTQYF.

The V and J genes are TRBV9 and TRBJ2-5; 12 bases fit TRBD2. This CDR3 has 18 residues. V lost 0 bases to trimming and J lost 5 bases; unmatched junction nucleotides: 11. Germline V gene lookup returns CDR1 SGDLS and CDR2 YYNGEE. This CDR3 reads CASSVGALETSGSETQYF. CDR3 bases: TGTGCCAGCAGCGTAGGAGCCCTCGAGACTAGCGGGAGTGAGACCCAGTACTTC.

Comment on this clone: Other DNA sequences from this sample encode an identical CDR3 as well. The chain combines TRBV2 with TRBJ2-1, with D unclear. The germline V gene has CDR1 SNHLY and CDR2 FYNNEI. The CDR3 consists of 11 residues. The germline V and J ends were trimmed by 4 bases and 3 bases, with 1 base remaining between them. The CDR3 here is CASSGYNEQFF. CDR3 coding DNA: TGTGCCAGCAGTGGCTACAATGAGCAGTTCTTC.

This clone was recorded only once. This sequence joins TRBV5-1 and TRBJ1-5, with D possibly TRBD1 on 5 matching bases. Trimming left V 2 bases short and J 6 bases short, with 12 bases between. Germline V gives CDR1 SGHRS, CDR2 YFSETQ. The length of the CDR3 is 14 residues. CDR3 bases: TGCGCCAGCAGCTTCACAACAGGTGGTCAGCCCCAGCATTTT. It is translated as CASSFTTGGQPQHF.

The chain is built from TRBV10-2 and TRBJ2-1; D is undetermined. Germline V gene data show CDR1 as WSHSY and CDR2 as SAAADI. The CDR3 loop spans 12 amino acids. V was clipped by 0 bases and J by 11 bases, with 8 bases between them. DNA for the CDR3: TGCGCCAGCAGTGAGTCATATGAGAAGCAGTTCTTC. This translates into CASSESYEKQFF.

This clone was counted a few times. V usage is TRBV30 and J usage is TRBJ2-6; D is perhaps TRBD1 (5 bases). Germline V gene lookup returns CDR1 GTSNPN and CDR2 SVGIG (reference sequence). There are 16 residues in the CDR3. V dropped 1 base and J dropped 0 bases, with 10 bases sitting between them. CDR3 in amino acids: CAWSALQVSGANVLTF. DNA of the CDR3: TGTGCCTGGAGTGCTCTACAGGTCTCTGGGGCCAACGTCCTGACTTTC.

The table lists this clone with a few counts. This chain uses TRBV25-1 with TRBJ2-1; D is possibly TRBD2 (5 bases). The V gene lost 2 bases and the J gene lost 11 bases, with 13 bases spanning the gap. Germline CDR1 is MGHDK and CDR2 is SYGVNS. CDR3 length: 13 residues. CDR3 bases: TGTGCCAGCAGTGAACCCTTGACGGGGAAGCAGTTCTTC. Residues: CASSEPLTGKQFF.

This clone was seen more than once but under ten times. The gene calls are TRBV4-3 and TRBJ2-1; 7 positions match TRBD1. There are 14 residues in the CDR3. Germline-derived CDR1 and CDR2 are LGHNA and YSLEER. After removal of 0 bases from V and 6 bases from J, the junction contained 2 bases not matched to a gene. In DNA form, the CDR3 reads TGCGCCAGCAGCCAAGAACCAGGGGGCAATGAGCAGTTCTTC. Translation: CASSQEPGGNEQFF.

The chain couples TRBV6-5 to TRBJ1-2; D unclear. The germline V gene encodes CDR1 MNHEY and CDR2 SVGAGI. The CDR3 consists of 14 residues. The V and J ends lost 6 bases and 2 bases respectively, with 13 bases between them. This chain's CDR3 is CASSYPGRNYGYTF. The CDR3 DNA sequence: TGTGCCAGCAGCTACCCTGGACGGAACTATGGCTACACCTTC.

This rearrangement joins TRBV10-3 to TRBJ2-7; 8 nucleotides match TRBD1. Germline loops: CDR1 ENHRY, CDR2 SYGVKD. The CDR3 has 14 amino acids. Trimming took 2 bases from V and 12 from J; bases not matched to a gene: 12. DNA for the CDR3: TGTGCCATCAGTGAGGACAGACAGGGGACACCTGGGTACTTC. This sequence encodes CAISEDRQGTPGYF.